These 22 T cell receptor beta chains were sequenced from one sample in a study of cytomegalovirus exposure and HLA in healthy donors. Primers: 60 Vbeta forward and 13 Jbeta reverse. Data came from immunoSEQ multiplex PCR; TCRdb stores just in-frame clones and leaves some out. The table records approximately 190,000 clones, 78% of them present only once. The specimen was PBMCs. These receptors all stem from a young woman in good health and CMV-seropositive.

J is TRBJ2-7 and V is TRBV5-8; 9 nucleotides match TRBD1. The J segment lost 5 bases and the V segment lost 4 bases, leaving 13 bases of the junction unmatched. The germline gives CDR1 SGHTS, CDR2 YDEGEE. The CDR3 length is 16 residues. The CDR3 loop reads CASSPPPWDRVHEQYF. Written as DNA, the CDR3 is TGTGCCAGCAGCCCACCACCCTGGGACAGGGTCCACGAGCAGTACTTC.

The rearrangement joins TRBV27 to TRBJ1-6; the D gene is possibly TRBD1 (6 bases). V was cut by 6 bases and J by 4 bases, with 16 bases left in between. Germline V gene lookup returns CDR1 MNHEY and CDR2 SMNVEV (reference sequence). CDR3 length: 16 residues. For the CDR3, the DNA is TGTGCCAGCAGGCCCGGACCGGGACAATATAATTCACCCCTCCACTTT. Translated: CASRPGPGQYNSPLHF.

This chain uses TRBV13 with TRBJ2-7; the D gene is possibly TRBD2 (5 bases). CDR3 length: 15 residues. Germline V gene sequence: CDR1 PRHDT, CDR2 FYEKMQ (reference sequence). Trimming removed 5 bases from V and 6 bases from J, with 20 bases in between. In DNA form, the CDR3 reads TGTGCCAGCAGCCCCTCCGGGCTGATAGAGGGCGAGCAGTACTTC. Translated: CASSPSGLIEGEQYF.

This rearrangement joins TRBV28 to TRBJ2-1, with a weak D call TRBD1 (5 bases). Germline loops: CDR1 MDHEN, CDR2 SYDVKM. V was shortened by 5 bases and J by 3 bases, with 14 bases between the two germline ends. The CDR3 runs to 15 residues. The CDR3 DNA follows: TGTGCCAGCAGTCCAGGGATTTTCAGCTACAATGAGCAGTTCTTC. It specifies CASSPGIFSYNEQFF.

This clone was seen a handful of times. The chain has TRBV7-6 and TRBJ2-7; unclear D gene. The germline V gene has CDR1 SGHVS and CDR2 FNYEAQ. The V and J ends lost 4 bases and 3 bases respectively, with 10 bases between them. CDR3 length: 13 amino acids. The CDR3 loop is CASSSQPSYEQYF. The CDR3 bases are TGTGCCAGCAGCTCCCAACCGAGCTACGAGCAGTACTTC.

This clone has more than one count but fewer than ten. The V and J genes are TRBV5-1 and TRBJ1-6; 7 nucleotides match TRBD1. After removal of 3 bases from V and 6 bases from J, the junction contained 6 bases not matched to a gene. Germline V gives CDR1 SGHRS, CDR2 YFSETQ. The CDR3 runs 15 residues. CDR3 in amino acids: CASSSSGTVNSPLHF. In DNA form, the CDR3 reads TGCGCCAGCAGCTCGTCCGGGACAGTTAATTCACCCCTCCACTTT.

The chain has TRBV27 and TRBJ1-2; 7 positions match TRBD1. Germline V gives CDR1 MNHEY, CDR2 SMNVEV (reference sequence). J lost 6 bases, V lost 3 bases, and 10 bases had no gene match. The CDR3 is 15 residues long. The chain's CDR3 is CASSFRDLGTDGYTF. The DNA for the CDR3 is TGTGCCAGCAGTTTCCGGGACCTGGGGACAGATGGCTACACCTTC.

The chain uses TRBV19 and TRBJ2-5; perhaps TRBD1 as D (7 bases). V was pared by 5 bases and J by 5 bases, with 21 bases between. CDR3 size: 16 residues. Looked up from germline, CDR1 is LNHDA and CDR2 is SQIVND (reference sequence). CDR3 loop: CASSPSPRGGGETQYF. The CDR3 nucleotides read TGTGCCAGTAGTCCTTCCCCAAGAGGAGGGGGCGAGACCCAGTACTTC.

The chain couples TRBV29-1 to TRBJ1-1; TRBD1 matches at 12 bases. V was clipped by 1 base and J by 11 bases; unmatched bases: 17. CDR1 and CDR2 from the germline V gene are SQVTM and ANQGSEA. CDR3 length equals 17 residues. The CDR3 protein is CSVEVFIPGTGGEKAFF. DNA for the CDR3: TGCAGCGTTGAAGTTTTCATCCCCGGGACAGGGGGCGAGAAGGCTTTCTTT.

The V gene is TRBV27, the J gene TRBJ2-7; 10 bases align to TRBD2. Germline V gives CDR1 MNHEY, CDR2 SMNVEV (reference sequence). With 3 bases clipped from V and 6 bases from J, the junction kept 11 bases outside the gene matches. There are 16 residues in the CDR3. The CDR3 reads CASSFGLAGDPLEQYF. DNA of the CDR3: TGTGCCAGCAGTTTTGGGCTAGCGGGAGACCCCCTCGAGCAGTACTTC.

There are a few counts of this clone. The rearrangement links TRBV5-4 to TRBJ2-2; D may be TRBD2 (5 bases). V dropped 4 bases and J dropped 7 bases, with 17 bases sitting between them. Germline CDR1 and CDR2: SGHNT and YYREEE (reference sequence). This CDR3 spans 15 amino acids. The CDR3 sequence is CASSIEDFGVGELFF. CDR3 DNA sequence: TGTGCCAGCAGCATAGAGGACTTTGGTGTCGGGGAGCTGTTTTTT. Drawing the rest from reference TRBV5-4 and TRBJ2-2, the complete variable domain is ETGVTQSPTHLIKTRGQQVTLRCSSQSGHNTVSWYQQALGQGPQFIFQYYREEENGRGNFPPRFSGLQFPNYSSELNVNALELDDSALYLCASSIEDFGVGELFFGEGSRLTVL.

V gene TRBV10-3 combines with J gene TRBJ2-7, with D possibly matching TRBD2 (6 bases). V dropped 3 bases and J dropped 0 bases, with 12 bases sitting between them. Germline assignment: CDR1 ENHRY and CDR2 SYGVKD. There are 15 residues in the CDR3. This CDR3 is CAISDAEGSSYEQYF. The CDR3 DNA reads TGTGCCATCAGTGATGCGGAGGGAAGCTCCTACGAGCAGTACTTC.

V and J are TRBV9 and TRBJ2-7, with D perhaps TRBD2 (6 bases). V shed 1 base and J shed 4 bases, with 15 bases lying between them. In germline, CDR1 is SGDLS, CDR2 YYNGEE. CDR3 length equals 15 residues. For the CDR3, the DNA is TGTGCCAGCAGCGTACTTGGCCAGGGACTGTACGAGCAGTACTTC. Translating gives CASSVLGQGLYEQYF.

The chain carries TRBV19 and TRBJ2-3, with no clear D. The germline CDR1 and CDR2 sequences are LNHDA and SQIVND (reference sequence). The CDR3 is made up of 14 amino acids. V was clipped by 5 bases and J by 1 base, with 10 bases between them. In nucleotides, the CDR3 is TGTGCCAGTAGTCTTGACTGGGGCACAGATACGCAGTATTTT. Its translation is CASSLDWGTDTQYF.

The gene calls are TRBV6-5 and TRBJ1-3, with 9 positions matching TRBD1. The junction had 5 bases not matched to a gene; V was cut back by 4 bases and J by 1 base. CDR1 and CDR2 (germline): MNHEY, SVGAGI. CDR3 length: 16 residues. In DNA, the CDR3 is TGTGCCAGCAGTTCCCGGGACAGGGTGTCTGGAAACACCATATATTTT. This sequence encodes CASSSRDRVSGNTIYF.

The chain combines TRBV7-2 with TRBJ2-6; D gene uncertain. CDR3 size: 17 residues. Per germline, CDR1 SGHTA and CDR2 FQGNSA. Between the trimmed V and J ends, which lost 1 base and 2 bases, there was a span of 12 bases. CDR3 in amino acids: CASSLEPGPPGANVLTF. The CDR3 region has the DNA TGTGCCAGCAGCTTAGAGCCGGGTCCCCCTGGGGCCAACGTCCTGACTTTC. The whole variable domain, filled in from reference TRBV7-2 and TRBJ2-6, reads GAGVSQSPSNKVTEKGKDVELRCDPISGHTALYWYRQSLGQGLEFLIYFQGNSAPDKSGLPSDRFSAERTGGSVSTLTIQRTQQEDSAVYLCASSLEPGPPGANVLTFGAGSRLTVL.

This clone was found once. The DNA for the CDR3 is TGTGCCAGCAGCCCAGATTACGTGGCGGATCCTAGAGAGCAGTACTTC. It translates to CASSPDYVADPREQYF. This chain connects TRBV7-3 to TRBJ2-7; D gene unclear. Germline V CDR1 and CDR2: SGHTA, FQGTGA. V shed 5 bases and J shed 7 bases, with 24 bases lying between them. The length of the CDR3 is 16 residues. Combining the CDR3 with reference TRBV7-3 and TRBJ2-7 gives the whole variable domain GAGVSQTPSNKVTEKGKYVELRCDPISGHTALYWYRQSLGQGPEFLIYFQGTGAADDSGLPNDRFFAVRPEGSVSTLKIQRTERGDSAVYLCASSPDYVADPREQYFGPGTRLTVT.

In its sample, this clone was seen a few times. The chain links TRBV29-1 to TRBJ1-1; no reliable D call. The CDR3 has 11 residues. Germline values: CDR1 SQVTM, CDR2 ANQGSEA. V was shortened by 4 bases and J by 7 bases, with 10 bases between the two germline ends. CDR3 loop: CSVGFRFEAFF. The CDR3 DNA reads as TGCAGCGTTGGCTTCCGGTTTGAAGCTTTCTTT.

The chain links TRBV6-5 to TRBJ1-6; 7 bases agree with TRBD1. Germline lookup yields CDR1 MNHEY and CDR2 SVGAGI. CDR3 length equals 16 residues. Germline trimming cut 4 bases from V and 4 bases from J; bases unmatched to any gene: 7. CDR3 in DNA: TGTGCCAGCAGTTTCGGGACAGTCGGTTATAATTCACCCCTCCACTTT. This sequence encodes CASSFGTVGYNSPLHF.

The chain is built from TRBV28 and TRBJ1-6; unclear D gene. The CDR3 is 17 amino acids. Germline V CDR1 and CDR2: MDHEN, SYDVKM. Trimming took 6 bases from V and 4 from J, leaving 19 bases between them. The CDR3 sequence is CASSSSPLAGYNSPLHF. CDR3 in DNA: TGTGCCAGCAGCTCATCGCCTCTTGCGGGGTATAATTCACCCCTCCACTTT. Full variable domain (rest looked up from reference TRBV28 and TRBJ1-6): DVKVTQSSRYLVKRTGEKVFLECVQDMDHENMFWYRQDPGLGLRLIYFSYDVKMKEKGDIPEGYSVSREKKERFSLILESASTNQTSMYLCASSSSPLAGYNSPLHFGNGTRLTVT.

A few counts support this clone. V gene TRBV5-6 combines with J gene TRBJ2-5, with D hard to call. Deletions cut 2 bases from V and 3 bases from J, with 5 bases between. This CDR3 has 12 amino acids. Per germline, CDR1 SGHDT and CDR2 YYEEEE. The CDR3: CASSFQEETQYF. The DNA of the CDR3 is TGTGCCAGCAGCTTCCAGGAAGAGACCCAGTACTTC.

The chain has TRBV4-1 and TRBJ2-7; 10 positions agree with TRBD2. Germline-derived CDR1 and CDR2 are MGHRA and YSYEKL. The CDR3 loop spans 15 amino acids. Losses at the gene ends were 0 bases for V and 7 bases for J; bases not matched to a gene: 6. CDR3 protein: CASSQEAGGPVEQYF. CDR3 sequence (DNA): TGCGCCAGCAGCCAAGAAGCGGGAGGGCCTGTTGAGCAGTACTTC.